The source of this T cell receptor (beta chain) is a study of blood T cell repertoires in COVID-19. J was trimmed by 8 bases and V by 5 bases; bases with no gene match: 6. There are 14 residues in the CDR3. The germline gives CDR1 SNHLY, CDR2 FYNNEI. The table came from immunoSEQ multiplex PCR; TCRdb's copy has only in-frame clones and leaves some out. The sample lists around 250,000 clones; roughly 85% were seen once. The receptor comes from a man between 60 and 75 years old who had recovered from COVID-19. The sample consisted of peripheral blood. The V gene is TRBV2, the J gene TRBJ2-1; 10 positions agree with TRBD2. CDR3: CASSPGLASHEQFF. In DNA, the CDR3 is TGTGCCAGCAGTCCGGGACTAGCGTCCCATGAGCAGTTCTTC. The full variable domain, rest sourced from reference TRBV2 and TRBJ2-1, is EPEVTQTPSHQVTQMGQEVILRCVPISNHLYFYWYRQILGQKVEFLVSFYNNEISEKSEIFDDQFSVERPDGSNFTLKIRSTKLEDSAMYFCASSPGLASHEQFFGPGTRLTVL.